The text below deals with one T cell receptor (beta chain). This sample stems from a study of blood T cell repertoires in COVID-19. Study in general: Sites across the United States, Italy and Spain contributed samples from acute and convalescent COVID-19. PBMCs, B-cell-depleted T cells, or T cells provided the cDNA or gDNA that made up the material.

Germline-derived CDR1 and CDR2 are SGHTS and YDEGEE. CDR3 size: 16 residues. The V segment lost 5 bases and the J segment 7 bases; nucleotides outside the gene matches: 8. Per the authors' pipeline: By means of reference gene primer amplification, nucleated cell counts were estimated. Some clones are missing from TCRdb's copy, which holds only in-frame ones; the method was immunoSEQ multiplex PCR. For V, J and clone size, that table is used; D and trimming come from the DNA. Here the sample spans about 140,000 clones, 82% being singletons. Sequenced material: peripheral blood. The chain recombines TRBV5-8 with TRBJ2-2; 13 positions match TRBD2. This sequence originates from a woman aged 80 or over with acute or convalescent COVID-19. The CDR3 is CASRRGLAGVGGELFF. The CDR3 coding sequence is TGTGCCAGCAGACGAGGACTAGCGGGGGTCGGCGGGGAGCTGTTTTTT.